Listed here are 5 T cell receptor beta chains from one sample, sequenced in a study of cytomegalovirus exposure and HLA in healthy donors. Profiled with immunoSEQ multiplex PCR; TCRdb holds only in-frame clones, not every one. The profile shows under 65,000 clones, roughly 94% of them singletons. Sample: PBMCs. These TCRs come from a woman aged 18 to 35 in good health and CMV-seropositive.

This rearrangement joins TRBV7-2 to TRBJ2-5; D is unresolved. V shed 0 bases and J shed 5 bases, with 7 bases lying between them. The CDR3 has 13 residues. In germline, CDR1 is SGHTA, CDR2 FQGNSA. CDR3 bases: TGTGCCAGCAGCTTAGCTCGGTTGGAGACCCAGTACTTC. It translates to CASSLARLETQYF.

As for this clone: This CDR3 is also generated by other DNA sequences in the sample. The gene calls are TRBV5-1 and TRBJ2-7; perhaps TRBD1 as D (6 bases). The CDR3 consists of 13 residues. CDR1 and CDR2 from the germline V gene are SGHRS and YFSETQ. V was pared by 0 bases and J by 4 bases, with 8 bases between. The CDR3 loop is CASSLDRAYEQYF. As DNA, the CDR3 is TGCGCCAGCAGCTTGGACAGGGCATACGAGCAGTACTTC. Supplemented by reference TRBV5-1 and TRBJ2-7, the full variable domain reads KAGVTQTPRYLIKTRGQQVTLSCSPISGHRSVSWYQQTPGQGLQFLFEYFSETQRNKGNFPGRFSGRQFSNSRSEMNVSTLELGDSALYLCASSLDRAYEQYFGPGTRLTVT.

The CDR3 spells CAISDAGGRETQYF. The CDR3 nucleotides are TGTGCCATCAGTGACGCGGGGGGGAGAGAGACCCAGTACTTC. This rearrangement joins TRBV10-3 to TRBJ2-5; 9 bases are a match to TRBD2. After removal of 3 bases from V and 4 bases from J, the junction contained 3 bases not matched to a gene. CDR1 and CDR2 from the germline V gene are ENHRY and SYGVKD. The CDR3 totals 14 residues.

The CDR3 nucleotides are TGTGCCAGCAGTGAATGGGACAGGGTAGCCGACTATGGCTACACCTTC. Translated: CASSEWDRVADYGYTF. V and J are TRBV2 and TRBJ1-2; 9 nucleotides match TRBD1. The V and J ends lost 2 bases and 3 bases, in that order; junction bases with no gene match: 7. The CDR3 totals 16 residues. Germline V gene lookup returns CDR1 SNHLY and CDR2 FYNNEI.

This chain joins TRBV27 and TRBJ2-5, with D hard to call. This CDR3 is 13 amino acids long. Between the trimmed V and J ends, which lost 5 bases and 5 bases, there was a span of 12 bases. Germline loops: CDR1 MNHEY, CDR2 SMNVEV (reference sequence). The CDR3 DNA is TGTGCCAGCAGTCAATGGGCCGGCGAGACCCAGTACTTC. Translation gives CASSQWAGETQYF.